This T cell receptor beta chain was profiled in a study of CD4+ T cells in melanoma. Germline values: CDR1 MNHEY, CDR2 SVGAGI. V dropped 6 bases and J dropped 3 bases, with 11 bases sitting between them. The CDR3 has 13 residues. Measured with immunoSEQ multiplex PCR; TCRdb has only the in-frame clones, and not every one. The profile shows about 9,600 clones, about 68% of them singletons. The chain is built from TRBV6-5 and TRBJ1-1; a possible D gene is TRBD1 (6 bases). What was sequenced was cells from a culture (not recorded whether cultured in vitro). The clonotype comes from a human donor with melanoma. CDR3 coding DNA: TGTGCCAGCAGGTGGGAGGGGGACACTGAAGCTTTCTTT. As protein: CASRWEGDTEAFF.